This is a list of T cell receptor beta chains from one sample in a study of CD8+ T cells in alopecia areata. Assay: immunoSEQ multiplex PCR; the TCRdb copy retains only in-frame clones and omits some. The repertoire holds some 180,000 clones, with about 55% as singletons. The material was CD8+ T cells sorted from blood, obtained at week 24, from a patient treated with tofacitinib. The receptors were sampled from a human donor with alopecia areata. Both conserved end residues are part of each CDR3. A D gene is named only where the DNA matches it firmly. Size is stated for part of the rows, as once, few or many counts, or as a class when the clone is expanded.

d_call: TRBD2; j_call: TRBJ2-1; v_call: TRBV5-6; clone_size: few; cdr3_nt: TGTGCCAGCAGCCCCGTAGGGGGCGGGAGGGATGAGCAGTTCTTC; cdr3_aa: CASSPVGGGRDEQFF
d_call: TRBD1; j_call: TRBJ2-7; v_call: TRBV30; clone_size: NA; cdr3_nt: TGTGCCTGGAAGGACAGGTTCCACGAGCAGTACTTC; cdr3_aa: CAWKDRFHEQYF
d_call: TRBD2; j_call: TRBJ2-1; v_call: TRBV11-2; clone_size: NA; cdr3_nt: TGTGCCAGCAGCAAAATTGGACTAGCGGATTACAATGAGCAGTTCTTC; cdr3_aa: CASSKIGLADYNEQFF
d_call: NA; j_call: TRBJ2-5; v_call: TRBV6-1; clone_size: few; cdr3_nt: TGTGCCAGCAGTGCTCTAGGGCGGGGCCCTCAAGAGACCCAGTACTTC; cdr3_aa: CASSALGRGPQETQYF
d_call: TRBD2; j_call: TRBJ2-3; v_call: TRBV6-6; clone_size: NA; cdr3_nt: TGTGCCAGCAGATCCACTAGCGGGGGTAGGGATACGCAGTATTTT; cdr3_aa: CASRSTSGGRDTQYF
d_call: TRBD1; j_call: TRBJ2-7; v_call: TRBV4-3; clone_size: NA; cdr3_nt: TGCGCCAGCAGCGGGGACAGGGGACTCTACGAGCAGTACTTC; cdr3_aa: CASSGDRGLYEQYF
d_call: NA; j_call: TRBJ2-5; v_call: TRBV9; clone_size: NA; cdr3_nt: TGTGCCAGCAGCGTCATTGGACGGTACCAAGAGACCCAGTACTTC; cdr3_aa: CASSVIGRYQETQYF
d_call: NA; j_call: TRBJ2-5; v_call: TRBV29-1; clone_size: NA; cdr3_nt: TGCAGCGTTGATCTGGGGGTGGAGGAGACCCAGTACTTC; cdr3_aa: CSVDLGVEETQYF
d_call: NA; j_call: TRBJ1-1; v_call: TRBV5-6; clone_size: NA; cdr3_nt: TGTGCCAGCAGCTCCCCGACAGGTTCTTTGGACACTGAAGCTTTCTTT; cdr3_aa: CASSSPTGSLDTEAFF
d_call: TRBD1; j_call: TRBJ1-2; v_call: TRBV6-1; clone_size: NA; cdr3_nt: TGTGCCAGCAGTGAAGCGTTAGGGACAGTTACCTACACCTTC; cdr3_aa: CASSEALGTVTYTF
d_call: NA; j_call: TRBJ2-2; v_call: TRBV4-1; clone_size: NA; cdr3_nt: TGCGCCAGCAGCCAAGATCGGCAAAACACCGGGGAGCTGTTTTTT; cdr3_aa: CASSQDRQNTGELFF
d_call: TRBD1; j_call: TRBJ1-1; v_call: TRBV27; clone_size: NA; cdr3_nt: TGTGCCAGCAGTTCCCCCCATCGGACAGGGGACGAAGCTTTCTTT; cdr3_aa: CASSSPHRTGDEAFF
d_call: NA; j_call: TRBJ2-4; v_call: TRBV4-3; clone_size: NA; cdr3_nt: TGCGCCAGCAGCCAGGGCAGGGAGAGGGGGAACATTCAGTACTTC; cdr3_aa: CASSQGRERGNIQYF
d_call: TRBD1; j_call: TRBJ1-2; v_call: TRBV30; clone_size: NA; cdr3_nt: TGTGCCTGGAGCCCCACAGGGGAGGATGGCTACACCTTC; cdr3_aa: CAWSPTGEDGYTF
d_call: TRBD2; j_call: TRBJ2-3; v_call: TRBV7-9; clone_size: NA; cdr3_nt: TGTGCCATCACTGGACTAGCAGATACGCAGTATTTT; cdr3_aa: CAITGLADTQYF
d_call: TRBD1; j_call: TRBJ2-1; v_call: TRBV5-1; clone_size: NA; cdr3_nt: TGCGCCAGCGTGGGGACAGGGATCGGGGATGAGCAGTTCTTC; cdr3_aa: CASVGTGIGDEQFF
d_call: TRBD2; j_call: TRBJ2-1; v_call: TRBV5-6; clone_size: NA; cdr3_nt: TGTGCCAGCAGCACGGGGACTAGCGGGTGGTACAATGAGCAGTTCTTC; cdr3_aa: CASSTGTSGWYNEQFF
d_call: TRBD2; j_call: TRBJ2-3; v_call: TRBV9; clone_size: NA; cdr3_nt: TGTGCCAGCAGCCCCTCCGGGGGGGCCACAGATACGCAGTATTTT; cdr3_aa: CASSPSGGATDTQYF
d_call: TRBD1; j_call: TRBJ2-4; v_call: TRBV9; clone_size: few; cdr3_nt: TGTGCCAGCAGCGAGGGGACAGTGGGGGACATTCAGTACTTC; cdr3_aa: CASSEGTVGDIQYF
d_call: NA; j_call: TRBJ1-1; v_call: TRBV13; clone_size: NA; cdr3_nt: TGTGCCAGCAGCCAGGCCAGGGGTAAGGAAGCTTTCTTT; cdr3_aa: CASSQARGKEAFF
d_call: NA; j_call: TRBJ1-2; v_call: TRBV29-1; clone_size: NA; cdr3_nt: TGCAGCGTTGCGGGTTCCTATGGCTACACCTTC; cdr3_aa: CSVAGSYGYTF
d_call: NA; j_call: TRBJ2-3; v_call: TRBV5-6; clone_size: NA; cdr3_nt: TGTGCCAGCAGCTTTTACTCAGATACGCAGTATTTT; cdr3_aa: CASSFYSDTQYF
d_call: TRBD1; j_call: TRBJ1-1; v_call: TRBV29-1; clone_size: NA; cdr3_nt: TGCAGCGCGGATGGAGGGGGCAACACTGAAGCTTTCTTT; cdr3_aa: CSADGGGNTEAFF
d_call: TRBD2; j_call: TRBJ2-1; v_call: TRBV4-1; clone_size: once; cdr3_nt: TGCGCCAGCAGCCAAGACAGCGGGGGGGGAAGTGAGCAGTTCTTC; cdr3_aa: CASSQDSGGGSEQFF
d_call: TRBD2; j_call: TRBJ2-1; v_call: TRBV7-2; clone_size: NA; cdr3_nt: TGTGCCAGCTCGGAGCGGGGGACGAAATATACGAACAATGAGCAGTTCTTC; cdr3_aa: CASSERGTKYTNNEQFF
d_call: NA; j_call: TRBJ1-2; v_call: TRBV6-4; clone_size: NA; cdr3_nt: TGTGCCAGCAGGACAATCCCTGGACCGGGGGGCAACTATGGCTACACCTTC; cdr3_aa: CASRTIPGPGGNYGYTF
d_call: TRBD1; j_call: TRBJ1-1; v_call: TRBV27; clone_size: NA; cdr3_nt: TGTGCCAGCAGTCAAACGAGGACAGGGGGCGCCGGTACTGAAGCTTTCTTT; cdr3_aa: CASSQTRTGGAGTEAFF
d_call: NA; j_call: TRBJ2-7; v_call: TRBV25-1; clone_size: NA; cdr3_nt: TGTGCCAGCAGTGACAGGGGTTACGAGCAGTACTTC; cdr3_aa: CASSDRGYEQYF
d_call: NA; j_call: TRBJ2-2; v_call: TRBV10-3; clone_size: NA; cdr3_nt: TGTGCCATCAGGGTACGGGACACCGGGGAGCTGTTTTTT; cdr3_aa: CAIRVRDTGELFF
d_call: NA; j_call: TRBJ2-3; v_call: TRBV5-1; clone_size: NA; cdr3_nt: TGCGCCAGCAGCTCGGGACGCCCCTCCACAGATACGCAGTATTTT; cdr3_aa: CASSSGRPSTDTQYF
d_call: NA; j_call: TRBJ2-7; v_call: TRBV5-1; clone_size: NA; cdr3_nt: TGCGCCAGCAGCAGCCGGGACGCAGGATCCTCCGAGCAGTACTTC; cdr3_aa: CASSSRDAGSSEQYF
d_call: NA; j_call: TRBJ2-7; v_call: TRBV29-1; clone_size: few; cdr3_nt: TGCAGCGTTGAAGATCTTGGGGACCGGGCCTACGAGCAGTACTTC; cdr3_aa: CSVEDLGDRAYEQYF
d_call: NA; j_call: TRBJ2-2; v_call: TRBV5-1; clone_size: NA; cdr3_nt: TGCGCCAGCAGCTTCAATACCGGGGGACAGTTTTACGCGAACACCGGGGAGCTGTTTTTT; cdr3_aa: CASSFNTGGQFYANTGELFF
d_call: NA; j_call: TRBJ2-3; v_call: TRBV9; clone_size: NA; cdr3_nt: TGTGCCAGCAGCGTAGGCCGGGGTGGGACAGATACGCAGTATTTT; cdr3_aa: CASSVGRGGTDTQYF
d_call: TRBD2; j_call: TRBJ2-5; v_call: TRBV7-9; clone_size: NA; cdr3_nt: TGTGCCAGCAGCTCACCCGGACTAGCGGGAGAGACCCAGTACTTC; cdr3_aa: CASSSPGLAGETQYF
d_call: NA; j_call: TRBJ1-6; v_call: TRBV2; clone_size: NA; cdr3_nt: TGTGCCAGCAGTGAATCCAGGGTTCGTTCACCCCTCCACTTT; cdr3_aa: CASSESRVRSPLHF
d_call: TRBD1; j_call: TRBJ1-1; v_call: TRBV29-1; clone_size: NA; cdr3_nt: TGCAGCGTTGTAGGGACAGCCAAGGGGGACACTGAAGCTTTCTTT; cdr3_aa: CSVVGTAKGDTEAFF
d_call: NA; j_call: TRBJ1-1; v_call: TRBV29-1; clone_size: few; cdr3_nt: TGCAGCGTTGAAGATCGGAGAGTGAACACTGAAGCTTTCTTT; cdr3_aa: CSVEDRRVNTEAFF
d_call: NA; j_call: TRBJ2-7; v_call: TRBV5-6; clone_size: few; cdr3_nt: TGTGCCAGCAGCTTGGAAACCGGACAGAGCTACGAGCAGTACTTC; cdr3_aa: CASSLETGQSYEQYF
d_call: NA; j_call: TRBJ2-7; v_call: TRBV19; clone_size: NA; cdr3_nt: TGTGCCAGTAGTATGGGGGCAGTCTACGAGCAGTACTTC; cdr3_aa: CASSMGAVYEQYF
d_call: TRBD1; j_call: TRBJ2-7; v_call: TRBV6-6; clone_size: once; cdr3_nt: TGTGCCAGCAGCCCTCAGGGGGCTCTGTACGAGCAGTACTTC; cdr3_aa: CASSPQGALYEQYF
d_call: NA; j_call: TRBJ2-3; v_call: TRBV14; clone_size: NA; cdr3_nt: TGTGCCAGCAGCTCAAGGGGGGCGGATTCGGGCACAGATACGCAGTATTTT; cdr3_aa: CASSSRGADSGTDTQYF
d_call: NA; j_call: TRBJ1-1; v_call: TRBV4-1; clone_size: once; cdr3_nt: TGCGCCAGCAGCCCGGGAGACAGGCTGAACACTGAAGCTTTCTTT; cdr3_aa: CASSPGDRLNTEAFF
d_call: NA; j_call: TRBJ1-2; v_call: TRBV23-1; clone_size: few; cdr3_nt: TGCGCCAGCAGTCAGATAATGGTTTATGGCTACACCTTC; cdr3_aa: CASSQIMVYGYTF
d_call: NA; j_call: TRBJ1-1; v_call: TRBV7-9; clone_size: once; cdr3_nt: TGTGCCAGCAGATCTGGACGTAACACTGAAGCTTTCTTT; cdr3_aa: CASRSGRNTEAFF
d_call: NA; j_call: TRBJ2-5; v_call: TRBV4-3; clone_size: NA; cdr3_nt: TGCGCCAGCAGCCAAGGCTCTGGTAGGCAAGAGACCCAGTACTTC; cdr3_aa: CASSQGSGRQETQYF
d_call: TRBD2; j_call: TRBJ2-7; v_call: TRBV5-1; clone_size: NA; cdr3_nt: TGCGCCAGCAGCCACACTAGCGGGGGCGACGAGCAGTACTTC; cdr3_aa: CASSHTSGGDEQYF